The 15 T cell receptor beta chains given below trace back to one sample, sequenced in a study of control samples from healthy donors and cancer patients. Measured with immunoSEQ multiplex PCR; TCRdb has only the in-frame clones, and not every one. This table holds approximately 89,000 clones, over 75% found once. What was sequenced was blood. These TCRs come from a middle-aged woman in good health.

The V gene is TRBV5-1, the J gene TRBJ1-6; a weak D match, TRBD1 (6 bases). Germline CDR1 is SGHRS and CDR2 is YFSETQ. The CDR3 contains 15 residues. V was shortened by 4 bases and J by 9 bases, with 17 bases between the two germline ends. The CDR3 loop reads CASSAETGQGSPLHF. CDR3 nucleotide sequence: TGCGCCAGCAGCGCCGAGACAGGTCAGGGTTCACCCCTCCACTTT.

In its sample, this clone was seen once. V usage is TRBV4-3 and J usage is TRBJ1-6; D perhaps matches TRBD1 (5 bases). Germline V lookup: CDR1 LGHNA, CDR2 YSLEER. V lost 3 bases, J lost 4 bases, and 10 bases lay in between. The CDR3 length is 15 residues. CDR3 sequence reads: CASSQLGEYNSPLHF. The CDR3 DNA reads TGCGCCAGCAGCCAGCTAGGGGAGTATAATTCACCCCTCCACTTT.

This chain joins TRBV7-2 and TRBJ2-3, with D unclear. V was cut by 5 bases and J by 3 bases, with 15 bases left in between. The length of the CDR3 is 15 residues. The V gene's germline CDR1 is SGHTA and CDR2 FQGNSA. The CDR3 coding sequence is TGTGCCAGCAGCCCCCGCTCCCCTTCAACAGATACGCAGTATTTT. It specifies CASSPRSPSTDTQYF.

The CDR3 here is CASSSKTGSETQYF. CDR3 nucleotides: TGTGCCAGCAGCTCAAAGACAGGGAGCGAGACCCAGTACTTC. The chain uses TRBV7-2 and TRBJ2-5; 7 positions match TRBD1. From germline, CDR1 is SGHTA and CDR2 FQGNSA. V gave up 4 bases and J gave up 5 bases; unmatched junction bases: 7. This CDR3 comprises 14 residues.

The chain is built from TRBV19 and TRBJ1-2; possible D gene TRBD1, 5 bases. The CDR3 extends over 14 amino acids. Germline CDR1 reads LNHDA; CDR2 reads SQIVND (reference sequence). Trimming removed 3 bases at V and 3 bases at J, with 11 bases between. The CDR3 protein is CASSIQGFHYGYTF. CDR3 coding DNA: TGTGCCAGTAGTATCCAGGGTTTTCACTATGGCTACACCTTC.

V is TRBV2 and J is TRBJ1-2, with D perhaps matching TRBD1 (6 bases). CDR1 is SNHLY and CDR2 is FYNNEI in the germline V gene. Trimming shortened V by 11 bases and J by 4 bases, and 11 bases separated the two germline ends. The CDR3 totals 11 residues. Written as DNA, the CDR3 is TGTGCCGGGGGGGGCAGCTATGGCTACACCTTC. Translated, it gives CAGGGSYGYTF.

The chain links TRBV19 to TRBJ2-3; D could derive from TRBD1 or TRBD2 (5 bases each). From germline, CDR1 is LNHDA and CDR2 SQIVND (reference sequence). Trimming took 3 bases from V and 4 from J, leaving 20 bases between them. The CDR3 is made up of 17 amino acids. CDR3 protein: CASSMIPGPSRPDTQYF. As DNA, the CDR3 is TGTGCCAGTAGTATGATCCCGGGGCCCTCGCGCCCAGATACGCAGTATTTT.

CDR3 sequence: CASSEWTGFGYTF. In DNA, the CDR3 is TGTGCCAGCAGTGAATGGACAGGGTTTGGCTACACCTTC. The chain links TRBV2 to TRBJ1-2, with 8 bases that match TRBD1. Germline V CDR1 and CDR2: SNHLY, FYNNEI. The CDR3 extends over 13 amino acids. V trimming: 2 bases; J trimming: 7 bases; junction bases outside the gene matches: 3.

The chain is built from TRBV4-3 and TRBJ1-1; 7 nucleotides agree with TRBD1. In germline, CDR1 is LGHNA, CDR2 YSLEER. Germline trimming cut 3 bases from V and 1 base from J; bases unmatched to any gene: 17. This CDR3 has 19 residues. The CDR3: CASSQTNRGGGRTNTEAFF. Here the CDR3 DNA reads TGCGCCAGCAGCCAGACAAACAGGGGTGGGGGTAGGACGAACACTGAAGCTTTCTTT.

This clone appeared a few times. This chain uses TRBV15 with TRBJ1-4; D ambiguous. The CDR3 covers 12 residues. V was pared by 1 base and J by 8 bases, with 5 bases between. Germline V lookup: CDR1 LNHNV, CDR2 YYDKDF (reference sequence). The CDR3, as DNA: TGTGCCACCAGCAGAGTCGGAGAAAAACTGTTTTTT. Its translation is CATSRVGEKLFF.

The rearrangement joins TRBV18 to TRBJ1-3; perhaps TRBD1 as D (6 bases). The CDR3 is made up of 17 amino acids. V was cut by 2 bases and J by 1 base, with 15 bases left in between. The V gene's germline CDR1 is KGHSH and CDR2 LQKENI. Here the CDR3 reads CASSPYALTGSGNTIYF. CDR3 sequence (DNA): TGTGCCAGCTCACCATACGCTTTAACAGGGTCTGGAAACACCATATATTTT.

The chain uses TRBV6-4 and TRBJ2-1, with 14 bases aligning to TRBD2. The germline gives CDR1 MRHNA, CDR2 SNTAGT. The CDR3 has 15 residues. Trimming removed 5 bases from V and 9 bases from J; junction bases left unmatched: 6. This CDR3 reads CASSLRLAGGVEQFF. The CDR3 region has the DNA TGTGCCAGCAGTCTGAGACTAGCGGGGGGGGTTGAGCAGTTCTTC.

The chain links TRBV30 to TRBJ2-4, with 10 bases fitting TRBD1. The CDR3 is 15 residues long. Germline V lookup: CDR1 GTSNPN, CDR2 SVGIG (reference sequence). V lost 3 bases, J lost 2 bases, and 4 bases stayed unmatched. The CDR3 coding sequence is TGTGCCTGGAGCCCGGGACAGGGGTCCAAAAACATTCAGTACTTC. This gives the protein CAWSPGQGSKNIQYF.

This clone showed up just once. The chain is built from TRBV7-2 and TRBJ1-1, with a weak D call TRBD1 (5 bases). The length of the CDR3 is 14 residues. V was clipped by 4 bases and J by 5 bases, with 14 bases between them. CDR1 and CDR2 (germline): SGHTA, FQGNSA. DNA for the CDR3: TGTGCCAGCAGCTCCTGGGGGGGGAGAACTGAAGCTTTCTTT. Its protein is CASSSWGGRTEAFF.

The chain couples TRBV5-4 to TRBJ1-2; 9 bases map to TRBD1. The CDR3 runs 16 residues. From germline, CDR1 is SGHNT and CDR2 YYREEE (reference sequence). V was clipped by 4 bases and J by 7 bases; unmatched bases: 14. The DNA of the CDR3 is TGTGCCAGCAGCCAAGGTCCCGGGACAGGGATTGGTGGCTACACCTTC. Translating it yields CASSQGPGTGIGGYTF.